This T cell receptor beta chain derives from a study of cytomegalovirus exposure and HLA in healthy donors. Whole-study results and caveats: The study reported that TCR beta sequences accurately predicted HLA-A and HLA-B alleles in most subjects. TCR association rates varied by HLA locus in a later analysis, with DRB1 highest and HLA-C lowest.

A note on this clone: Its antigen remains unknown.

All the people who gave samples were healthy bone marrow donors. In the PCR, 60 Vbeta and 13 Jbeta primers were used. Original handling: Later reanalysis found 80 million or so unique TCR beta chains, about 11 million of them shared. Using immunoSEQ multiplex PCR, the repertoire was profiled, and TCRdb retains in-frame clones only, with some absent. V and J calls and clone size are those listed in that table; D and trimming were worked out from the DNA. The sample lists 90,000 to 120,000 clones; roughly three quarters were seen once. Per germline, CDR1 SGDLS and CDR2 YYNGEE. The CDR3 totals 15 residues. V was clipped by 0 bases and J by 4 bases; unmatched bases: 6.

V is TRBV9 and J is TRBJ1-1, with 7 bases identical to TRBD1. This receptor was obtained from a man aged 35 to 55 in good health and CMV-seropositive. Sequences were obtained from PBMCs. The CDR3: CASSVAKGASTEAFF. The CDR3 nucleotides are TGTGCCAGCAGCGTAGCTAAGGGGGCTAGCACTGAAGCTTTCTTT.